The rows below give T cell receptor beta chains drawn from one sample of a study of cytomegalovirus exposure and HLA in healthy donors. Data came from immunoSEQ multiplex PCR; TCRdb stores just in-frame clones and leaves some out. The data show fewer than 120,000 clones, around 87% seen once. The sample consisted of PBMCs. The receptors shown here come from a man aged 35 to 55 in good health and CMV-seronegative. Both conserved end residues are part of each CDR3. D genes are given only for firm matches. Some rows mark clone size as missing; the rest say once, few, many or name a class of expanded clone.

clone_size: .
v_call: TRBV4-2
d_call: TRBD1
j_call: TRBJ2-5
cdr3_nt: TGTGCCAGCAGCCCTGGACAGGGGGACCAAGAGACCCAGTACTTC
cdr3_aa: CASSPGQGDQETQYF

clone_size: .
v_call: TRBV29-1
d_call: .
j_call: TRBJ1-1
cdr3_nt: TGCAGCGTTGTGGCAGGGGATGCTTTCTTT
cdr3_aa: CSVVAGDAFF

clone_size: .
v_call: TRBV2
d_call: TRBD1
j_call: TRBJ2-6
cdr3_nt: TGTGCCAGCCGAGGGGGCTTCTCTGGGGCCAACGTCCTGACTTTC
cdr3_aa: CASRGGFSGANVLTF

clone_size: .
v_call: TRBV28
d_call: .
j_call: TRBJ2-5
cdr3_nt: TGTGCCAGCAGTTTCATATCCCGGGGGGCTGCTCAAGAGACCCAGTACTTC
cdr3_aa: CASSFISRGAAQETQYF

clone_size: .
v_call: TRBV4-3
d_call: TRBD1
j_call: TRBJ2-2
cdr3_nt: TGCGCCAGCAGCCAAGATCAGGGGGCGCGACGTGCCGGGGAGCTGTTTTTT
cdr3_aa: CASSQDQGARRAGELFF

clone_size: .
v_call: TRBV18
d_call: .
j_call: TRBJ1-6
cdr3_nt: TGTGCCAGCTCACCGACAAATCCGGGCGGGCTCGGGGTGTCCCTCCACTTT
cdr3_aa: CASSPTNPGGLGVSLHF

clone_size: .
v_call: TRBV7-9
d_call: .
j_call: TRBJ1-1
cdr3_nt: TGTGCCAGCAGCCCCGGAGGCTCTGAAGCTTTCTTT
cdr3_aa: CASSPGGSEAFF

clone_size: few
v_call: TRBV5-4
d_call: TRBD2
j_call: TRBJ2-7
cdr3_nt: TGTGCCAGCAGCCCGCTGGCTAGCGGGGGCCACTACGAGCAGTACTTC
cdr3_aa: CASSPLASGGHYEQYF

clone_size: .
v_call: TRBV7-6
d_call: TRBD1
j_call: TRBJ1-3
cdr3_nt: TGTGCCAGCAGCTTATGGCAGGGGGGATCTGGAAACACCATATATTTT
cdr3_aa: CASSLWQGGSGNTIYF

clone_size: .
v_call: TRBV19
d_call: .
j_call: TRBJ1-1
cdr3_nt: TGTGCCAGTAGTATACCGGGGAGCACTGAAGCTTTCTTT
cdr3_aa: CASSIPGSTEAFF

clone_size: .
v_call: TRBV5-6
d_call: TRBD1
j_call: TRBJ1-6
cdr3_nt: TGTGCCAGCAGCTTGGACAGGGACAGGGTAGTATGGTCACCCCTCCACTTT
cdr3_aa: CASSLDRDRVVWSPLHF

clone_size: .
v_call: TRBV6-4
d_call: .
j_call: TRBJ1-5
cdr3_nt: TGTGCCAGCAGTGAAAGGGGAAATCAGCCCCAGCATTTT
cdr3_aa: CASSERGNQPQHF

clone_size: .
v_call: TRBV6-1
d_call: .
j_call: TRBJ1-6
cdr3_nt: TGTGCCAGCAGTCCCACAGGGCCCGGATATTCACCCCTCCACTTT
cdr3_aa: CASSPTGPGYSPLHF

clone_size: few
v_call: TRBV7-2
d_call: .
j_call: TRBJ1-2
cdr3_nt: TGTGCCAGCAGCTTAATTTTCCGGGGGTTAAGATGGGGCTACACCTTC
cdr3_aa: CASSLIFRGLRWGYTF

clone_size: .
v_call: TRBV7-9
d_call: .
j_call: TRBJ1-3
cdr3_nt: TGTGCCAGCATCCCCGCAGGGGACAATCTCCACTCTGGAAACACCATATATTTT
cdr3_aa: CASIPAGDNLHSGNTIYF

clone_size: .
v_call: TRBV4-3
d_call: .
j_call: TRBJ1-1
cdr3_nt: TGCGCCAGCAGGTCGGGGGCGGGGGGGGGCACTGAAGCTTTCTTT
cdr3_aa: CASRSGAGGGTEAFF

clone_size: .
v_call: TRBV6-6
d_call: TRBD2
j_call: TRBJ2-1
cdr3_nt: TGTGCCAGCAGTTACTCGAGACTAGCGGGGGGGAATGAGCAGTTCTTC
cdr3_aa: CASSYSRLAGGNEQFF

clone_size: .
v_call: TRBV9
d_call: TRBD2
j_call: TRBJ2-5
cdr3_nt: TGTGCCAGCAGCGCAGCACTAGGCGGGGGGCATGAGACCCAGTACTTC
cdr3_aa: CASSAALGGGHETQYF

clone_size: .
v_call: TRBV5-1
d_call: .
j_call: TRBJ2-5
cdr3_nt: TGCGCCAGCAGCTTGGGGGGGGAAGAGACCCAGTACTTC
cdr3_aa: CASSLGGEETQYF

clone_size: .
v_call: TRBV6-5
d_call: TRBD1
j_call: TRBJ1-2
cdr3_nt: TGTGCCAGCAGGACAGGGGGAATCGGGGGCTACACCTTC
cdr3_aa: CASRTGGIGGYTF

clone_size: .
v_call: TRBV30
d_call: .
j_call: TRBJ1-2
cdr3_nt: TGTGCGCAACAGGGATACAACTATGGCTACACCTTC
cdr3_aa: CAQQGYNYGYTF

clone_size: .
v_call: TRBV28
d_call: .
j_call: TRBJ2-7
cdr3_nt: TGTGCCAGCGGCCTTGGGGGGTCTTACGAGCAGTACTTC
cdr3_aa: CASGLGGSYEQYF

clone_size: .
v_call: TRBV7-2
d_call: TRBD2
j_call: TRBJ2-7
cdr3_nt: TGTGCCAGCAGCTTAGGAAATAGCGGGGTTTCCTACGAGCAGTACTTC
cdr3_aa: CASSLGNSGVSYEQYF

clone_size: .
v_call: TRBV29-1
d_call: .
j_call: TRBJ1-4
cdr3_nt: TGCAGCGTTGAAATGGCGGGTAATGAAAAACTGTTTTTT
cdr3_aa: CSVEMAGNEKLFF

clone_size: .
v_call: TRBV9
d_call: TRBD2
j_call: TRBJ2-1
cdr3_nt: TGTGCCAGCAGCGTAGCAAGCGGGGGAAGTTTTGAGCAGTTCTTC
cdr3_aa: CASSVASGGSFEQFF

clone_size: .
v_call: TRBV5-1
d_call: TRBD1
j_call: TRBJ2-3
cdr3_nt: TGCGCCAGCGGGACAGGGAGCGGCACAGATACGCAGTATTTT
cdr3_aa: CASGTGSGTDTQYF

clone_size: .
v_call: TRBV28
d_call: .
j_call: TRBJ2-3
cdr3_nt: TGTGCCAGCAGTTTCGCCCGGGAGAGAGATACGCAGTATTTT
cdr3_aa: CASSFARERDTQYF

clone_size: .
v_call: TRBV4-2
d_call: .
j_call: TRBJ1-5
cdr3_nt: TGTGCCAGCAGCCAAGGGGAGAGTTCAGGAAATCAGCCCCAGCATTTT
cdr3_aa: CASSQGESSGNQPQHF

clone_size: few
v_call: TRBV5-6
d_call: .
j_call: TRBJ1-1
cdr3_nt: TGTGCCAGCAGCTTGGGCAGGCGCTTGAACACTGAAGCTTTCTTT
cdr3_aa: CASSLGRRLNTEAFF

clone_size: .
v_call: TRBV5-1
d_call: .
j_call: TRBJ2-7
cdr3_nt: TGCGCCAGCAGCTTGGCCGGTCAGGCTTTCTACGAGCAGTACTTC
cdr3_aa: CASSLAGQAFYEQYF

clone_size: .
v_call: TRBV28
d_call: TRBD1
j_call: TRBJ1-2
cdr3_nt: TGTGCCAGCAGGAGAGCAGGGGGCGCTGATAACTATGGCTACACCTTC
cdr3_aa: CASRRAGGADNYGYTF

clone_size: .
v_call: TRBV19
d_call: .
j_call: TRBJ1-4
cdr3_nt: TGTGCCAGTAGTATAAAAGGGGACTTTAATGAAAAACTGTTTTTT
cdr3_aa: CASSIKGDFNEKLFF

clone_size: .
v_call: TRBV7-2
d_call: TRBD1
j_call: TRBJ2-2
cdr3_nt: TGTGCCAGCAGCCCCCGGGACAGGGGGACCGGGGAGCTGTTTTTT
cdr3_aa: CASSPRDRGTGELFF

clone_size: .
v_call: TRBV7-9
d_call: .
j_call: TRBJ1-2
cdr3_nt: TGTGCCAGCAGCTTAGAGGCGGGCTATGGCTACACCTTC
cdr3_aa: CASSLEAGYGYTF

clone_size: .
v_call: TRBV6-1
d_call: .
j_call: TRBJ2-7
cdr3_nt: TGTGCCAGCAGTGAGGCGGGGACTCATTACGAGCAGTACTTC
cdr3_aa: CASSEAGTHYEQYF

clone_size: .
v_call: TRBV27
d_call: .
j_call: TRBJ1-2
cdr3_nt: TGTGCCAGCAGTTTAGGGAACGGGATGTATGGCTACACCTTC
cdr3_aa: CASSLGNGMYGYTF

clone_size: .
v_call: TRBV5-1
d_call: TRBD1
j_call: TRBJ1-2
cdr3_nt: TGCGCCAGCAGCTTGATGGGACAGGGTGTGGGCTACACCTTC
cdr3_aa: CASSLMGQGVGYTF

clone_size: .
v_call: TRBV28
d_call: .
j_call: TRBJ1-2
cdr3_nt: TGTGCCAGCAGTTTAAAGCCCTATGGCTACACCTTC
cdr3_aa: CASSLKPYGYTF

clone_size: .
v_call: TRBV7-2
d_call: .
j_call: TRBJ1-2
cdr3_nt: TGTGCCAGCAGCTTACCTTACAGGGTTCTCCCTAACTATGGCTACACCTTC
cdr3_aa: CASSLPYRVLPNYGYTF

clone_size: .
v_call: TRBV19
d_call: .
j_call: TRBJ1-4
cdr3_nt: TGTGCCAGTCAAACAACTAATGAAAAACTGTTTTTT
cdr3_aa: CASQTTNEKLFF